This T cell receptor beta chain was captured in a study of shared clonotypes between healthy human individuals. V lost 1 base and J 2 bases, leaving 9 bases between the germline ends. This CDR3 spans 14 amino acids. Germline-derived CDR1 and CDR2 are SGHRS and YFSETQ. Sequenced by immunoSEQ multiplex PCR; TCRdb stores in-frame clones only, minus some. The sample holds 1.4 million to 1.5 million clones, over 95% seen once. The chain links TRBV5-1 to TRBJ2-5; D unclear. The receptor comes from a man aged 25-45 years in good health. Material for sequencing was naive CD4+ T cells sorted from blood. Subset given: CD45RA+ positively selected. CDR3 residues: CASSLYKPQETQYF. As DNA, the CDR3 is TGCGCCAGCAGCTTGTATAAGCCTCAAGAGACCCAGTACTTC.